The sequence of this TCR beta chain was determined in a study of cytomegalovirus exposure and HLA in healthy donors. This PCR relied on a set of 60 Vbeta primers and 13 Jbeta primers. Data came from immunoSEQ multiplex PCR; TCRdb stores just in-frame clones and leaves some out. The sample totals approximately 180,000 clones. The V and J ends lost 3 bases and 0 bases, in that order; junction bases with no gene match: 14. Germline V gene lookup returns CDR1 GTSNPN and CDR2 SVGIG (reference sequence). This CDR3 has 18 amino acids. V usage is TRBV30 and J usage is TRBJ1-5; 7 bases line up with TRBD1. Sequenced material: PBMCs. This clonotype originated in a man between 25 and 39 years old in good health and CMV-seronegative. Here the CDR3 DNA reads TGTGCCTGGAGCACGGCGGGGACAGACCTTTATAGCAATCAGCCCCAGCATTTT. This sequence encodes CAWSTAGTDLYSNQPQHF.